This T cell receptor (beta chain) originates from a study of naive and memory T cell subsets. Study-level points and caveats: Clonotypes are single alpha or beta chains, not paired receptors.

The beta constant-region primer was an equimolar mix of two oligonucleotides covering TRBC1 and TRBC2. TCRdb processed the UMI-ligation and nested PCR reads anew with MiXCR; each CDR3 protein has one entry. The sample has around 29,000 distinct CDR3 sequences, over 8.5% seen once; the top ten hold about 15%. This clonotype was seen more than once but under ten times. Antigen specificity is unknown. The germline V gene has CDR1 SEHNR and CDR2 FQNEAQ (reference sequence). Trimming pared 4 bases from V and 4 bases from J, leaving 20 bases between. The length of the CDR3 is 17 residues. EMRA cells were CD45RA+CD27-, and effector memory cells CD45RA-CD27-.

This sequence joins TRBV7-9 and TRBJ2-1; D is unresolved. The specimen was effector memory CD4+ T cells from blood. As for subset: effector memory, CD45RA- CD27-. The clonotype comes from a human donor in good health. CDR3 loop: CASSSYNDRRRYNEQFF. The CDR3 region has the DNA TGTGCCAGCAGCTCGTATAACGACCGTAGAAGGTACAATGAGCAGTTCTTC.